Following are 21 T cell receptor beta chains from one sample sequenced in a study of T-cell memory formation after mild COVID-19. Each CDR3 protein gets one entry after TCRdb re-called the 5' RACE reads with MiXCR. The data contain about 430,000 distinct CDR3 sequences, 20% to 25% of them seen just once; the ten biggest clones take up 7.5% to 10%. Sequenced input: PBMCs or a T cell subset sorted from them (not recorded which). These receptors were collected from an adult woman who had mild COVID-19 (a few samples of this study predate the infection). Cell type and time point are not known.

There are a few counts of this clonotype. V is TRBV6-2 or TRBV6-3 and J is TRBJ1-1, with D perhaps matching TRBD1 (5 bases). CDR3 length: 13 amino acids. The ends were cut back, 6 bases at V and 8 bases at J, with 16 bases in the middle. The germline V gene encodes CDR1 MNHEY and CDR2 SVGEGT. This CDR3 reads CASSPGIGAEAFF. DNA for the CDR3: TGTGCCAGCAGCCCGGGGATCGGGGCGGAAGCTTTCTTT.

The J gene is TRBJ2-6, the V gene TRBV29-1; D may be TRBD1 (6 bases). This CDR3 region has 17 residues. Deletions cut 8 bases from V and 4 bases from J, with 24 bases between. CDR1 and CDR2 (germline): SQVTM, ANQGSEA. Written as DNA, the CDR3 is TGCAGCCCCTCTGCCGGACAGACCCTCCCCGGGGCCAACGTCCTGACTTTC. Translated, it gives CSPSAGQTLPGANVLTF.

In its sample, this clonotype was seen a few times. V usage is TRBV7-3 and J usage is TRBJ2-3; 7 nucleotides align to TRBD1. The germline V gene has CDR1 SGHTA and CDR2 FQGTGA. V shed 4 bases, J shed 2 bases, and the junction held 6 bases outside the gene matches. This CDR3 is 15 amino acids long. The CDR3 DNA follows: TGTGCCAGCAGCTCTCAGGGGGTGATCACAGATACGCAGTATTTT. This encodes CASSSQGVITDTQYF.

The chain carries TRBV3-1 and TRBJ2-3; D gene unclear. In germline, CDR1 is LGHDT, CDR2 YNNKEL (reference sequence). Trimming cost V 3 bases and J 6 bases, with 7 bases left between them. This CDR3 has 12 residues. CDR3 DNA: TGTGCCAGCAGCCAGATTGCGGATACGCAGTATTTT. Its protein is CASSQIADTQYF.

This clonotype was picked up a small number of times. J is TRBJ2-3 and V is TRBV6-6; 9 positions match TRBD1. After removal of 5 bases from V and 3 bases from J, the junction contained 15 bases not matched to a gene. The CDR3 totals 18 residues. From germline, CDR1 is MNHNY and CDR2 SVGAGI (reference sequence). The CDR3 DNA is TGTGCCAGCAGTCACGAAGGGGGGGGACAGGGTGGTACAGATACGCAGTATTTT. This translates into CASSHEGGGQGGTDTQYF.

This chain connects TRBV4-1 to TRBJ2-5, with 7 bases that match TRBD1. CDR3 length equals 16 residues. Germline assignment: CDR1 MGHRA and CDR2 YSYEKL. Germline trimming cut 1 base from V and 7 bases from J; bases unmatched to any gene: 12. The CDR3 DNA follows: TGCGCCAGCAGCCAAGCCCCCGGGACAGTAAGTGGGACCCAGTACTTC. It is translated as CASSQAPGTVSGTQYF.

The chain joins TRBV5-5 to TRBJ1-6, with D perhaps matching TRBD1 (5 bases). The V and J ends lost 2 bases and 7 bases respectively, with 13 bases between them. Germline values: CDR1 SGHKS, CDR2 YYEKEE (reference sequence). The CDR3 has 15 residues. CDR3 in DNA: TGTGCCAGCAGCTTCGATTCGTGGGGGAATTCACCCCTCCACTTT. It translates to CASSFDSWGNSPLHF.

The V gene is TRBV9, the J gene TRBJ2-2; TRBD2 matches at 7 bases. Germline-derived CDR1 and CDR2 are SGDLS and YYNGEE. The CDR3 has 17 residues. The trim removed 4 bases at V and 3 bases at J, leaving 12 bases unmatched. CDR3 bases: TGTGCCAGCAGCCCCGACGGGGAGGGCCACCACACCGGGGAGCTGTTTTTT. Encoded protein: CASSPDGEGHHTGELFF. Together with reference TRBV9 and TRBJ2-2, the CDR3 gives the full variable domain: DSGVTQTPKHLITATGQRVTLRCSPRSGDLSVYWYQQSLDQGLQFLIQYYNGEERAKGNILERFSAQQFPDLHSELNLSSLELGDSALYFCASSPDGEGHHTGELFFGEGSRLTVL.

This rearrangement joins TRBV12-3 or TRBV12-4 to TRBJ1-1; D perhaps matches TRBD1 (5 bases). The V and J ends lost 1 base and 4 bases respectively, with 13 bases between them. The CDR3 loop spans 15 amino acids. CDR3 in amino acids: CASSLGGSLGTEAFF. In DNA form, the CDR3 reads TGTGCCAGCAGTTTAGGGGGGTCCCTGGGCACTGAAGCTTTCTTT.

The chain is built from TRBV11-2 and TRBJ2-3, with 11 bases identical to TRBD2. The CDR3 extends over 17 amino acids. V gave up 4 bases and J gave up 4 bases; unmatched junction bases: 10. Germline V lookup: CDR1 SGHAT, CDR2 FQNNGV. The CDR3 DNA is TGTGCCAGCAGCTCGTCTATAAGTAGCGGGAGGGCAGATACGCAGTATTTT. Translation: CASSSSISSGRADTQYF.

The sample holds a few counts of this clonotype. This chain links TRBV4-1 with TRBJ2-3; either TRBD1 or TRBD2 may supply D (5 bases each). V lost 4 bases and J 0 bases, leaving 8 bases between the germline ends. This CDR3 spans 14 amino acids. The V gene's germline CDR1 is MGHRA and CDR2 YSYEKL. In DNA, the CDR3 is TGCGCCAGCAGCCGCGAGGGGAGCACAGATACGCAGTATTTT. This translates into CASSREGSTDTQYF.

Many counts were recorded for this clonotype. The chain carries TRBV7-9 and TRBJ2-1, with a weak D call TRBD2 (5 bases). Deletions cut 5 bases from V and 4 bases from J, with 9 bases between. The germline V gene has CDR1 SEHNR and CDR2 FQNEAQ (reference sequence). CDR3 length: 13 amino acids. As DNA, the CDR3 is TGTGCCAGCAGCGCACTAGGGTACAATGAGCAGTTCTTC. Translation: CASSALGYNEQFF.

As for this clonotype: The junction departs from the called germline gene at one end, perhaps through a read error. This chain connects TRBV2 to TRBJ1-4; D perhaps matches TRBD1 (6 bases). The CDR3 consists of 13 residues. The V gene's germline CDR1 is SNHLY and CDR2 FYNNEI. The CDR3 reads CDSIRGTNEKLFF. The CDR3 nucleotides read TGTGACAGCATCAGGGGAACTAATGAAAAACTGTTTTTT.

CDR3 protein: CATSGPLTNEQFF. CDR3 in DNA: TGTGCCACCAGTGGGCCCCTGACCAATGAGCAGTTCTTC. V usage is TRBV24-1 and J usage is TRBJ2-1, with D hard to call. The CDR3 has 13 residues. Germline V gene lookup returns CDR1 KGHDR and CDR2 SFDVKD. Trimming pared 5 bases from V and 6 bases from J, leaving 10 bases between.

The chain couples TRBV6-1 to TRBJ2-3; possible D gene TRBD2, 5 bases. Germline lookup yields CDR1 MNHNS and CDR2 SASEGT. Trimming shortened V by 6 bases and J by 3 bases, and 19 bases separated the two germline ends. This CDR3 spans 16 amino acids. The CDR3 spells CASRAGLPLRTDTQYF. CDR3 bases: TGTGCCAGCAGGGCCGGACTCCCCCTTCGAACAGATACGCAGTATTTT.

This clonotype came up a few times. This chain uses TRBV24-1 with TRBJ1-6, with 7 bases identical to TRBD1. With V trimmed by 5 bases and J by 14 bases, 5 bases remained unmatched. The CDR3 runs 12 residues. CDR1 is KGHDR, CDR2 SFDVKD, per germline. The CDR3 is CATSATGVALHF. CDR3 DNA: TGTGCCACCAGTGCCACAGGGGTGGCCCTCCACTTT.

V is TRBV20-1 and J is TRBJ2-5, with TRBD1 matching over 10 bases. CDR3 length equals 17 residues. After removal of 0 bases from V and 5 bases from J, the junction contained 12 bases not matched to a gene. Germline-derived CDR1 and CDR2 are DFQATT and SNEGSKA (reference sequence). The CDR3 sequence is CSARDIARTGGLETQYF. The CDR3 nucleotides are TGCAGTGCTAGAGACATCGCCCGGACAGGGGGTTTGGAGACCCAGTACTTC.

The table lists this clonotype with a few counts. The chain recombines TRBV24-1 with TRBJ1-2; D unclear. Per germline, CDR1 KGHDR and CDR2 SFDVKD. Between the trimmed V and J ends, which lost 1 base and 3 bases, there was a span of 2 bases. This CDR3 spans 12 amino acids. DNA for the CDR3: TGTGCCACCAGTGATTTAGACTATGGCTACACCTTC. Its translation: CATSDLDYGYTF.

The chain carries TRBV5-6 and TRBJ2-5, with a possible D match to TRBD1 (6 bases). The CDR3 has 15 amino acids. V lost 7 bases and J lost 1, with 17 bases in between. CDR1 and CDR2 from the germline V gene are SGHDT and YYEEEE. The CDR3 here is CASQGQTLFQETQYF. The CDR3 region has the DNA TGTGCCAGCCAAGGACAGACCCTATTCCAAGAGACCCAGTACTTC.

This clonotype was observed a few times. This chain links TRBV9 with TRBJ1-5; tentatively, D is TRBD1 (6 bases). Trimming left V 0 bases short and J 3 bases short, with 10 bases between. Germline lookup yields CDR1 SGDLS and CDR2 YYNGEE. CDR3 size: 15 residues. This CDR3 reads CASSVGHRDNQPQHF. The CDR3 DNA follows: TGTGCCAGCAGCGTAGGTCACAGGGACAATCAGCCCCAGCATTTT.

A few counts support this clonotype. The rearrangement uses TRBV5-1 and TRBJ2-2, with 7 bases that match TRBD2. V was clipped by 1 base and J by 0 bases; unmatched bases: 12. CDR3 length: 19 amino acids. Germline V lookup: CDR1 SGHRS, CDR2 YFSETQ. CDR3 coding DNA: TGCGCCAGCAGCTTGACGGGTGAGCCGGGACTATCGAACACCGGGGAGCTGTTTTTT. Translating gives CASSLTGEPGLSNTGELFF.